This entry lists 32 T cell receptor beta chains sequenced from one sample in a study of T cell changes during pregnancy in multiple sclerosis. Sequencing was performed with immunoSEQ multiplex PCR; in TCRdb, only in-frame clones are kept and a portion is missing. This table has under 75,000 clones, roughly nine tenths appearing once. This material consisted of peripheral blood, taken in the third trimester of pregnancy. Every receptor here comes from a female donor in good health, enrolled as a control in a pregnancy study.

The chain combines TRBV5-1 with TRBJ1-5; a possible D gene is TRBD1 (6 bases). Trimming stripped 2 bases from V and 7 bases from J, with 13 bases between. The germline CDR1 and CDR2 sequences are SGHRS and YFSETQ. The length of the CDR3 is 14 residues. The CDR3 loop is CASSFSGEDQPQHF. CDR3 sequence (DNA): TGCGCCAGCAGCTTTTCAGGGGAAGACCAGCCCCAGCATTTT.

The chain couples TRBV7-9 to TRBJ1-2; TRBD1 matches at 8 bases. J gave up 10 bases and V 1 base, and 5 bases lay outside the gene matches. The germline V gene encodes CDR1 SEHNR and CDR2 FQNEAQ (reference sequence). CDR3 length: 13 amino acids. CDR3 amino acids: CASSLEQGAHYTF. CDR3 nucleotides: TGTGCCAGCAGCTTAGAGCAGGGGGCACACTACACCTTC.

This chain connects TRBV10-3 to TRBJ2-5; D not resolved. The end of the DNA is better explained by TRBJ2-7, so the J call may be wrong. The CDR3 loop spans 12 amino acids. CDR1 and CDR2 from the germline V gene are ENHRY and SYGVKD. This chain's CDR3 is CAISESLDEQYF. Written as DNA, the CDR3 is TGTGCCATCAGTGAGTCCCTAGACGAGCAGTACTTC.

The chain is built from TRBV19 and TRBJ1-1; D unresolved. The CDR3 has 15 amino acids. Trimming left V 3 bases short and J 0 bases short, with 11 bases between. Germline CDR1 LNHDA, CDR2 SQIVND (reference sequence). The CDR3 sequence: CASSIFGEMNTEAFF. CDR3 nucleotides: TGTGCCAGTAGTATCTTCGGGGAGATGAACACTGAAGCTTTCTTT.

This sequence joins TRBV9 and TRBJ2-2; D call uncertain. Between the trimmed V and J ends, which lost 2 bases and 1 base, there was a span of 6 bases. The CDR3 extends over 14 amino acids. The germline CDR1 and CDR2 sequences are SGDLS and YYNGEE. The CDR3 DNA follows: TGTGCCAGCAGCGTCCTGAGGAACACCGGGGAGCTGTTTTTT. This codes for CASSVLRNTGELFF. Full variable domain (remainder filled in from reference TRBV9 and TRBJ2-2): DSGVTQTPKHLITATGQRVTLRCSPRSGDLSVYWYQQSLDQGLQFLIQYYNGEERAKGNILERFSAQQFPDLHSELNLSSLELGDSALYFCASSVLRNTGELFFGEGSRLTVL.

The V and J genes are TRBV2 and TRBJ1-2; D not resolved. Trimming took off 10 bases at V and 6 bases at J, with 15 bases between the two ends. CDR1 is SNHLY, CDR2 FYNNEI, per germline. The CDR3 consists of 12 residues. The CDR3 DNA reads as TGTGCCACCGTGGCGGCATCGGATGGCTACACCTTC. Translated: CATVAASDGYTF.

As regards this clone: The junction shows a germline mismatch at one end, possibly a read error. Here the CDR3 DNA reads TGTGCCAGCAGCCCACCTGCGGGAGGGGTGCACTTC. It translates to CASSPPAGGVHF. The chain recombines TRBV7-9 with TRBJ2-5, with 9 bases identical to TRBD2. The germline gives CDR1 SEHNR, CDR2 FQNEAQ (reference sequence). The CDR3 spans 12 residues.

The rearrangement links TRBV5-1 to TRBJ1-5; no reliable D call. The length of the CDR3 is 16 residues. V lost 0 bases and J 8 bases, leaving 18 bases between the germline ends. Germline CDR1 is SGHRS and CDR2 is YFSETQ. CDR3 coding DNA: TGCGCCAGCAGCTTGGAACCGGCTCTAGGAGGAGAGCCCCAGCATTTT. Its protein product is CASSLEPALGGEPQHF.

This chain connects TRBV7-2 to TRBJ2-1; D is uncertain. The CDR3 covers 15 residues. From germline, CDR1 is SGHTA and CDR2 FQGNSA. V lost 0 bases to trimming and J lost 3 bases, with 9 bases between them. The CDR3 nucleotides are TGTGCCAGCAGCTTAGCCAGTTCGATCTACAATGAGCAGTTCTTC. Translating it yields CASSLASSIYNEQFF.

The chain carries TRBV11-2 and TRBJ1-1; 8 bases fit TRBD1. Germline V gene lookup returns CDR1 SGHAT and CDR2 FQNNGV. The V segment lost 5 bases and the J segment 4 bases; nucleotides outside the gene matches: 6. This CDR3 region has 14 residues. CDR3 bases: TGTGCCAGCAGCCATCCACAGGGGGGCACTGAAGCTTTCTTT. This encodes CASSHPQGGTEAFF.

The J gene is TRBJ1-1, the V gene TRBV6-1; maybe TRBD1 (5 bases). The CDR3 sequence is 12 residues long. CDR1 MNHNS and CDR2 SASEGT come from the germline V gene. V gave up 5 bases and J gave up 11 bases, with 15 bases separating them. CDR3 sequence: CASSSDPGGAFF. In DNA, the CDR3 is TGTGCCAGCAGTTCCGACCCGGGGGGGGCTTTCTTT.

The chain recombines TRBV11-2 with TRBJ2-2; 7 bases line up with TRBD2. This CDR3 contains 15 residues. Germline V gene sequence: CDR1 SGHAT, CDR2 FQNNGV. Trimming at V came to 8 bases and at J to 7 bases, leaving 13 bases not matched to a gene. CDR3 sequence (DNA): TGTGCCAGCGTCGGGGGTGCGGGGGAGATCGGGGAGCTGTTTTTT. Residues: CASVGGAGEIGELFF.

The gene calls are TRBV19 and TRBJ1-4; D gene unclear. The CDR3 sequence is 13 residues long. Deletions cut 7 bases from V and 1 base from J, with 7 bases between. Germline-derived CDR1 and CDR2 are LNHDA and SQIVND (reference sequence). The chain's CDR3 is CASKELTNEKLFF. The DNA for the CDR3 is TGTGCCAGTAAAGAGTTAACTAATGAAAAACTGTTTTTT.

This clone occurred a few times. J is TRBJ1-6 and V is TRBV13, with D unclear. The CDR3 runs to 16 residues. The ends were cut back, 0 bases at V and 0 bases at J, with 6 bases in the middle. The germline V gene encodes CDR1 PRHDT and CDR2 FYEKMQ (reference sequence). The CDR3: CASSLGGSSYNSPLHF. The CDR3 DNA reads as TGTGCCAGCAGCTTAGGCGGGAGCTCCTATAATTCACCCCTCCACTTT.

The chain combines TRBV7-8 with TRBJ2-2; D might be TRBD2 (6 bases). This CDR3 spans 17 amino acids. V was pared by 2 bases and J by 8 bases, with 21 bases between. Germline lookup yields CDR1 SGHVS and CDR2 FQNEAQ. The DNA for the CDR3 is TGTGCCAGCAGCTTAAGAATTCCGCGGAGGGGTTTGGGGGAGCTGTTTTTT. Protein: CASSLRIPRRGLGELFF.

This clone was counted a few times. The chain uses TRBV7-8 and TRBJ2-7, with D unresolved. This CDR3 has 13 residues. The germline gives CDR1 SGHVS, CDR2 FQNEAQ. V lost 2 bases to trimming and J lost 2 bases, with 7 bases between them. The CDR3 DNA is TGTGCCAGCAGCTTACTAAAACCCTACGAGCAGTACTTC. Translated: CASSLLKPYEQYF.

This chain links TRBV10-3 with TRBJ1-3; no clear D. V was shortened by 6 bases and J by 0 bases, with 9 bases between the two germline ends. CDR1 and CDR2 from the germline V gene are ENHRY and SYGVKD. This CDR3 contains 14 residues. CDR3 coding DNA: TGTGCCATCAGACAATCCCTCTCTGGAAACACCATATATTTT. Encoded protein: CAIRQSLSGNTIYF.

The gene calls are TRBV2 and TRBJ1-5, with D perhaps matching TRBD1 (5 bases). Germline CDR1 SNHLY, CDR2 FYNNEI. The CDR3 has 17 amino acids. Trimming left V 5 bases short and J 7 bases short, with 24 bases between. CDR3 sequence reads: CASSKTVGGRGVQPQHF. CDR3 DNA: TGTGCCAGCAGTAAGACTGTCGGGGGTCGGGGAGTGCAGCCCCAGCATTTT.

The chain carries TRBV7-9 and TRBJ1-1, with D tentatively TRBD1 (6 bases). In germline, CDR1 is SEHNR, CDR2 FQNEAQ (reference sequence). The V gene lost 2 bases and the J gene lost 5 bases, with 15 bases spanning the gap. This CDR3 region has 15 residues. The CDR3 region has the DNA TGTGCCAGCAGCTTACAGGGGCTACTGTTGACTGAAGCTTTCTTT. Translating gives CASSLQGLLLTEAFF. The full variable domain, rest sourced from reference TRBV7-9 and TRBJ1-1, is DTGVSQNPRHKITKRGQNVTFRCDPISEHNRLYWYRQTLGQGPEFLTYFQNEAQLEKSRLLSDRFSAERPKGSFSTLEIQRTEQGDSAMYLCASSLQGLLLTEAFFGQGTRLTVV.

This chain links TRBV7-2 with TRBJ2-7, with 9 bases aligning to TRBD1. Unmatched junction bases numbered 1, after V lost 5 bases and J lost 2 bases. CDR1 SGHTA and CDR2 FQGNSA come from the germline V gene. This CDR3 is built from 13 residues. The CDR3 nucleotides read TGTGCCAGCAGCCGGGACAGGGCCTACGAGCAGTACTTC. The encoded protein is CASSRDRAYEQYF.

CDR3 protein: CASSPRWRTVYTEAFF. For the CDR3, the DNA is TGTGCCAGCAGCCCCCGGTGGCGGACAGTCTACACTGAAGCTTTCTTT. This chain uses TRBV5-6 with TRBJ1-1, with D perhaps matching TRBD1 (6 bases). The CDR3 loop spans 16 amino acids. From germline, CDR1 is SGHDT and CDR2 YYEEEE. V was cut by 4 bases and J by 3 bases, with 19 bases left in between.

The rearrangement links TRBV7-2 to TRBJ2-3; 7 bases agree with TRBD2. J lost 3 bases, V lost 11 bases, and 11 bases had no gene match. CDR1 and CDR2 (germline): SGHTA, FQGNSA. The CDR3 has 14 amino acids. The CDR3 DNA is TGTGCCTCAAGGATAGCGGGTAAAACAGATACGCAGTATTTT. Translated: CASRIAGKTDTQYF. The whole variable domain, filled in from reference TRBV7-2 and TRBJ2-3, reads GAGVSQSPSNKVTEKGKDVELRCDPISGHTALYWYRQSLGQGLEFLIYFQGNSAPDKSGLPSDRFSAERTGGSVSTLTIQRTQQEDSAVYLCASRIAGKTDTQYFGPGTRLTVL.

This sequence joins TRBV5-4 and TRBJ2-5; D is perhaps TRBD2 (7 bases). V lost 4 bases, J lost 5 bases, and 18 bases lay in between. CDR1 and CDR2 from the germline V gene are SGHNT and YYREEE (reference sequence). This CDR3 contains 15 residues. CDR3 DNA sequence: TGTGCCAGCAGCCCCAGGGGAGGGATAGCGGAGACCCAGTACTTC. Translated, it gives CASSPRGGIAETQYF.

The rearrangement links TRBV19 to TRBJ1-2; D remains unclear. V dropped 6 bases and J dropped 3 bases, with 11 bases sitting between them. Per germline, CDR1 LNHDA and CDR2 SQIVND (reference sequence). This CDR3 spans 13 amino acids. CDR3 in amino acids: CASSPGWDYGYTF. In DNA form, the CDR3 reads TGTGCCAGTAGCCCGGGGTGGGACTATGGCTACACCTTC.

V and J are TRBV7-8 and TRBJ1-2; D remains ambiguous. The germline V gene encodes CDR1 SGHVS and CDR2 FQNEAQ. Trimming cost V 3 bases and J 3 bases, with 8 bases left between them. The CDR3 loop spans 13 amino acids. CDR3 in DNA: TGTGCCAGCAGCTTTAGCAGTGACTATGGCTACACCTTC. This sequence encodes CASSFSSDYGYTF.

This chain connects TRBV7-2 to TRBJ1-5; unclear D gene. V lost 5 bases, J lost 0 bases, and 11 bases lay in between. The V gene's germline CDR1 is SGHTA and CDR2 FQGNSA. The CDR3 is 15 residues long. In DNA form, the CDR3 reads TGTGCCAGCAGCCTCGGACTGAATAGCAATCAGCCCCAGCATTTT. Protein product: CASSLGLNSNQPQHF.

The J gene is TRBJ1-5, the V gene TRBV19; 7 bases are a match to TRBD1. The CDR3 sequence is 17 residues long. V shed 3 bases and J 3 bases; nucleotides not matched to a gene: 11. Germline CDR1 is LNHDA and CDR2 is SQIVND (reference sequence). CDR3: CASSIIVGGQVNQPQHF. The CDR3 region has the DNA TGTGCCAGTAGTATTATAGTAGGAGGACAGGTCAATCAGCCCCAGCATTTT.

This chain uses TRBV9 with TRBJ2-5; TRBD1 might be the D (6 bases). Germline loops: CDR1 SGDLS, CDR2 YYNGEE. Trimming pared 0 bases from V and 7 bases from J, leaving 16 bases between. The CDR3 is made up of 15 amino acids. The CDR3 DNA follows: TGTGCCAGCAGCGTAGCGGGGACAACCCAGGGGACCCAGTACTTC. Its protein is CASSVAGTTQGTQYF.

The chain joins TRBV5-1 to TRBJ2-7; tentative D call: TRBD2 (6 bases). V lost 0 bases, J lost 2 bases, and 12 bases lay in between. The germline V gene has CDR1 SGHRS and CDR2 YFSETQ. The CDR3 spans 15 residues. For the CDR3, the DNA is TGCGCCAGCAGCTTGGCCGTGGGGGGAACCTACGAGCAGTACTTC. It yields the protein CASSLAVGGTYEQYF.

The V call is TRBV30, the J call TRBJ2-7; possibly TRBD2 for D (5 bases). The CDR3 is 13 amino acids. Trimming left V 0 bases short and J 4 bases short, with 10 bases between. Germline CDR1 is GTSNPN and CDR2 is SVGIG (reference sequence). CDR3 sequence: CAWSVLRGYEQYF. As DNA, the CDR3 is TGTGCCTGGAGTGTACTAAGAGGGTACGAGCAGTACTTC. Drawing the rest from reference TRBV30 and TRBJ2-7, the complete variable domain is SQTIHQWPATLVQPVGSPLSLECTVEGTSNPNLYWYRQAAGRGLQLLFYSVGIGQISSEVPQNLSASRPQDRQFILSSKKLLLSDSGFYLCAWSVLRGYEQYFGPGTRLTVT.

The V gene is TRBV5-4, the J gene TRBJ1-2; the D is unclear. Trimming shortened V by 0 bases and J by 5 bases, and 8 bases separated the two germline ends. CDR1 is SGHNT, CDR2 YYREEE, per germline (reference sequence). This CDR3 is 13 amino acids long. In nucleotides, the CDR3 is TGTGCCAGCAGCTTGGGGGCCGAATATGGCTACACCTTC. This translates into CASSLGAEYGYTF.

The chain links TRBV30 to TRBJ1-5; 7 positions match TRBD1. CDR1 and CDR2 (germline): GTSNPN, SVGIG (reference sequence). The CDR3 contains 13 residues. With V trimmed by 0 bases and J by 5 bases, 1 base remained unmatched. The chain's CDR3 is CAWSVGGDQPQHF. In DNA form, the CDR3 reads TGTGCCTGGAGTGTAGGGGGCGATCAGCCCCAGCATTTT.